Below, 5 T cell receptor beta chains from the same sample are listed, as sequenced in a study of Ad26.COV2.S vaccination and SARS-CoV-2 variants. Sequencing was performed with immunoSEQ multiplex PCR; in TCRdb, only in-frame clones are kept and a portion is missing. The table includes about 440,000 clones, 90% detected once. Treatment specified: 15 to 20 received Ad26.COV2.S at low or high dose, single or two shots; about 5 received placebo; per-sample allocation not given. Sampling was done on day 63 after the first vaccine or placebo injection. Material: peripheral blood, obtained in a trial of Ad26.COV2.S vaccine versus placebo. These TCRs come from a person aged 18-65 years who received the Ad26.COV2.S COVID-19 vaccine or a placebo.

The rearrangement uses TRBV30 and TRBJ1-1; no firm D call. The CDR3 runs 13 residues. CDR1 and CDR2 (germline): GTSNPN, SVGIG (reference sequence). Trimming cost V 8 bases and J 2 bases, with 15 bases left between them. The CDR3 nucleotides read TGTGCCCACGGCCGGACCTCTAACACTGAAGCTTTCTTT. This codes for CAHGRTSNTEAFF.

The chain has TRBV6-5 and TRBJ2-5, with 7 bases aligning to TRBD1. The germline V gene has CDR1 MNHEY and CDR2 SVGAGI. The CDR3 runs to 13 residues. The J segment lost 2 bases and the V segment lost 5 bases, leaving 2 bases of the junction unmatched. For the CDR3, the DNA is TGTGCCAGCAGTCGACAGGGACAAGAGACCCAGTACTTC. Amino acids: CASSRQGQETQYF.

The chain uses TRBV28 and TRBJ2-7; TRBD2 matches at 11 bases. V was pared by 5 bases and J by 2 bases, with 14 bases of the junction left unmatched. The CDR3 is made up of 18 amino acids. Germline-derived CDR1 and CDR2 are MDHEN and SYDVKM. The CDR3 spells CASSKGPPSGRPPYEQYF. The CDR3 bases are TGTGCCAGCAGTAAGGGGCCCCCTAGCGGGAGGCCCCCCTACGAGCAGTACTTC.

The CDR3 reads CASSLGRGTSSYEQYF. CDR3 coding DNA: TGTGCCAGCAGCTTAGGCCGGGGCACGAGCTCCTACGAGCAGTACTTC. The rearrangement links TRBV13 to TRBJ2-7, with D perhaps TRBD1 or TRBD2 (5 bases each). The CDR3 consists of 16 residues. Trimming took off 0 bases at V and 0 bases at J, with 12 bases between the two ends. Germline CDR1 is PRHDT and CDR2 is FYEKMQ (reference sequence).

This chain joins TRBV12-3 or TRBV12-4 and TRBJ1-1; D not certain. The ends were cut back, 3 bases at V and 2 bases at J, with 7 bases in the middle. This CDR3 comprises 13 residues. The CDR3 reads CASSFHTNTEAFF. CDR3 nucleotides: TGTGCCAGCAGTTTTCACACTAACACTGAAGCTTTCTTT.